The 21 T cell receptor beta chains given below trace back to one sample, sequenced in a study of blood T cell repertoires in COVID-19. Repertoires were generated with immunoSEQ multiplex PCR, while TCRdb's copy carries only in-frame clones and drops some. The sample includes about 230,000 clones, more than 70% of them seen just once. Sequencing used PBMCs or T cells enriched from blood (not recorded which). These receptors were collected from a woman aged 40-49 years with acute COVID-19.

V and J are TRBV5-1 and TRBJ2-5; 10 nucleotides align to TRBD2. There are 16 residues in the CDR3. The ends lost 4 bases at V and 5 bases at J; junction bases unmatched: 11. CDR1 is SGHRS, CDR2 YFSETQ, per germline. In nucleotides, the CDR3 is TGCGCCAGCAGCCCCACCCTAGCGGGAGTCGGGGAGACCCAGTACTTC. Translation: CASSPTLAGVGETQYF.

This chain joins TRBV5-4 and TRBJ2-2, with D maybe TRBD2 (6 bases). In germline, CDR1 is SGHNT, CDR2 YYREEE (reference sequence). This CDR3 comprises 14 residues. V lost 4 bases and J 7 bases, leaving 14 bases between the germline ends. The CDR3 DNA is TGTGCCAGCAGCCGGGAGCCCCGCGGCGGGGAGCTGTTTTTT. This codes for CASSREPRGGELFF.

J is TRBJ2-2 and V is TRBV10-2, with unresolved D. Germline V CDR1 and CDR2: WSHSY, SAAADI. With 4 bases removed from V and 1 base from J, the gap between germline ends came to 7 bases. The CDR3 length is 14 residues. The CDR3 protein is CASSGFRNTGELFF. For the CDR3, the DNA is TGCGCCAGCAGTGGGTTCAGGAACACCGGGGAGCTGTTTTTT.

The V and J genes are TRBV6-5 and TRBJ2-1; 9 bases line up with TRBD2. The germline V gene has CDR1 MNHEY and CDR2 SVGAGI. This CDR3 region has 16 residues. V dropped 0 bases and J dropped 7; count of bases not matched to a gene: 7. The CDR3 spells CASSYSVRGGANEQFF. The CDR3 DNA follows: TGTGCCAGCAGTTACTCAGTGCGCGGGGGGGCAAATGAGCAGTTCTTC.

This chain joins TRBV4-3 and TRBJ1-3, with D maybe TRBD1 (5 bases). CDR3 length: 17 residues. Per germline, CDR1 LGHNA and CDR2 YSLEER. The V and J ends lost 0 bases and 0 bases respectively, with 12 bases between them. The CDR3 bases are TGCGCCAGCAGCCAAGATCTTCCAGGGCGCTCTGGAAACACCATATATTTT. This translates into CASSQDLPGRSGNTIYF.

The gene calls are TRBV11-3 and TRBJ1-1, with 7 bases matching TRBD1. CDR1 SGHNT and CDR2 YENEEA come from the germline V gene. There are 16 residues in the CDR3. V trimming: 4 bases; J trimming: 0 bases; junction bases outside the gene matches: 8. CDR3 nucleotides: TGTGCCAGCAGCTCGGGACAGCTGTTTATGAACACTGAAGCTTTCTTT. Translated: CASSSGQLFMNTEAFF.

The rearrangement uses TRBV7-2 and TRBJ2-1; no clear D gene. CDR1 is SGHTA and CDR2 is FQGNSA in the germline V gene. The length of the CDR3 is 16 residues. V was pared by 2 bases and J by 3 bases, with 14 bases between. The CDR3 protein is CASSLSASEIYNEQFF. DNA for the CDR3: TGTGCCAGCAGCTTATCCGCTTCCGAGATCTACAATGAGCAGTTCTTC.

The V gene is TRBV9, the J gene TRBJ2-1, with TRBD2 identical over 9 bases. Per germline, CDR1 SGDLS and CDR2 YYNGEE. The V segment lost 4 bases and the J segment 4 bases; nucleotides outside the gene matches: 6. The CDR3 runs 15 residues. CDR3 bases: TGTGCCAGCAGCCCGCGACTAGCGGTTTACAATGAGCAGTTCTTC. Protein sequence: CASSPRLAVYNEQFF.

CDR3 in amino acids: CASSARGGPGETQYF. Written as DNA, the CDR3 is TGTGCCAGCAGCGCCCGGGGGGGCCCTGGAGAGACCCAGTACTTC. The gene calls are TRBV7-9 and TRBJ2-5; TRBD2 agrees at 8 bases. Germline CDR1 is SEHNR and CDR2 is FQNEAQ (reference sequence). With 5 bases clipped from V and 4 bases from J, the junction kept 9 bases outside the gene matches. The CDR3 has 15 amino acids.

The rearrangement links TRBV14 to TRBJ1-1; D not resolved. Per the germline V gene, CDR1 is SGHDN and CDR2 is FVKESK. The V end was cut by 1 base, the J end by 1 base, with 7 bases between. The CDR3 runs to 14 residues. The CDR3 here is CASSQGPENTEAFF. In DNA form, the CDR3 reads TGTGCCAGCAGCCAAGGGCCAGAGAACACTGAAGCTTTCTTT. Together with reference TRBV14 and TRBJ1-1, the CDR3 gives the full variable domain: EAGVTQFPSHSVIEKGQTVTLRCDPISGHDNLYWYRRVMGKEIKFLLHFVKESKQDESGMPNNRFLAERTGGTYSTLKVQPAELEDSGVYFCASSQGPENTEAFFGQGTRLTVV.

V is TRBV5-1 and J is TRBJ2-7, with D maybe TRBD1 (6 bases). CDR1 is SGHRS, CDR2 YFSETQ, per germline. This CDR3 contains 13 residues. Trimming took 4 bases from V and 2 from J, leaving 10 bases between them. Here the CDR3 reads CASSVTGTYEQYF. The CDR3, as DNA: TGCGCCAGCAGCGTGACAGGCACCTACGAGCAGTACTTC.

This chain links TRBV29-1 with TRBJ1-2; 9 nucleotides align to TRBD1. J was trimmed by 3 bases and V by 2 bases; bases with no gene match: 7. CDR3 length: 15 amino acids. The germline V gene has CDR1 SQVTM and CDR2 ANQGSEA. The CDR3: CSVEPYRGLDYGYTF. As DNA, the CDR3 is TGCAGCGTTGAACCATACAGGGGGCTTGACTATGGCTACACCTTC.

The chain couples TRBV7-9 to TRBJ1-6; D is unclear. In germline, CDR1 is SEHNR, CDR2 FQNEAQ (reference sequence). Trimming pared 4 bases from V and 8 bases from J, leaving 12 bases between. The CDR3 loop spans 14 amino acids. In nucleotides, the CDR3 is TGTGCCAGCAGCTCCCGAGCCGGGGATTCACCCCTCCACTTT. Encoded protein: CASSSRAGDSPLHF. Filled out from reference TRBV7-9 and TRBJ1-6, the complete variable domain reads DTGVSQNPRHKITKRGQNVTFRCDPISEHNRLYWYRQTLGQGPEFLTYFQNEAQLEKSRLLSDRFSAERPKGSFSTLEIQRTEQGDSAMYLCASSSRAGDSPLHFGNGTRLTVT.

The rearrangement uses TRBV6-5 and TRBJ2-1; a possible D gene is TRBD1 (8 bases). The germline V and J ends were trimmed by 9 bases and 4 bases, with 13 bases remaining between them. The germline V gene has CDR1 MNHEY and CDR2 SVGAGI. CDR3 length equals 13 residues. This CDR3 is CASYRGGYNEQFF. The CDR3, as DNA: TGTGCCAGTTACAGGGGGGGATACAATGAGCAGTTCTTC.

This chain joins TRBV19 and TRBJ1-5; D is perhaps TRBD1 (6 bases). This CDR3 region has 13 residues. Germline values: CDR1 LNHDA, CDR2 SQIVND (reference sequence). The V end lost 5 bases, the J end lost 13 bases, and 18 bases lay between the germline ends. CDR3 bases: TGTGCCAGTAGTCCAATTCCGGGACATCGACAGCATTTT. Its protein is CASSPIPGHRQHF.

The chain carries TRBV6-2 or TRBV6-3 and TRBJ2-7, with 11 bases matching TRBD2. Trimming at V came to 5 bases and at J to 2 bases, leaving 2 bases not matched to a gene. From germline, CDR1 is MNHEY and CDR2 SVGEGT. The CDR3 contains 14 residues. The CDR3 DNA reads as TGTGCCAGCAGTGGACTAGCGGGCCCCTACGAGCAGTACGTC. It codes for CASSGLAGPYEQYV.

The J gene is TRBJ2-3, the V gene TRBV5-1; D gene unclear. Germline V gene data show CDR1 as SGHRS and CDR2 as YFSETQ. The CDR3 totals 12 residues. Trimming left V 4 bases short and J 4 bases short, with 7 bases between. DNA for the CDR3: TGCGCCAGCAGCGGCTCGTCAGATACGCAGTATTTT. This translates into CASSGSSDTQYF.

This sequence joins TRBV6-5 and TRBJ1-1; 9 bases agree with TRBD1. The CDR3 totals 14 residues. Germline CDR1 and CDR2: MNHEY and SVGAGI. Trimming at V came to 2 bases and at J to 4 bases, leaving 2 bases not matched to a gene. The DNA for the CDR3 is TGTGCCAGCAGTTACCAGGGACAGGGCACTGAAGCTTTCTTT. Translated: CASSYQGQGTEAFF.

The chain links TRBV2 to TRBJ1-1; 10 bases fit TRBD1. The CDR3 is made up of 14 amino acids. The V segment lost 7 bases and the J segment 5 bases; nucleotides outside the gene matches: 7. Germline loops: CDR1 SNHLY, CDR2 FYNNEI. Here the CDR3 DNA reads TGTGCCAGCACCTTTGGACAGGGGGGGACTGAAGCTTTCTTT. Translating it yields CASTFGQGGTEAFF.

This clone was counted a few times. This CDR3 is also generated by other DNA sequences in the sample. The rearrangement links TRBV18 to TRBJ2-1; the match to TRBD2 covers 15 bases. The CDR3 length is 16 residues. The ends lost 0 bases at V and 9 bases at J; junction bases unmatched: 3. Germline-derived CDR1 and CDR2 are KGHSH and LQKENI. The CDR3 spells CASSPPGLAGGGEQFF. The CDR3 nucleotides are TGTGCCAGCTCACCACCAGGACTAGCGGGAGGGGGTGAGCAGTTCTTC.

The gene calls are TRBV20-1 and TRBJ1-5, with D perhaps TRBD1 (5 bases). This CDR3 contains 14 residues. The V and J ends lost 3 bases and 0 bases respectively, with 9 bases between them. Per germline, CDR1 DFQATT and CDR2 SNEGSKA (reference sequence). CDR3 nucleotides: TGCAGTGCTAGTAGCAGGGCTAGCAATCAGCCCCAGCATTTT. Its translation: CSASSRASNQPQHF.